This T cell receptor beta chain was retrieved from a study of shared clonotypes between healthy human individuals. Germline V gene sequence: CDR1 MDHEN, CDR2 SYDVKM. There are 11 residues in the CDR3. Trimming shortened V by 2 bases and J by 10 bases, and 6 bases separated the two germline ends. Those who donated, Caucasian adults without exception, all lived in Nashville, Tennessee. Several immunoSEQ plates held equal portions of the genomic DNA taken from each subset. It was around 0.3 ug DNA, about 33,000 T cell genomes, that went into each replicate PCR of unsorted PBMC. TCRdb keeps only in-frame clones here, not all; method: immunoSEQ multiplex PCR. The table has some 510,000 clones, approximately 85% seen once.

This chain uses TRBV28 with TRBJ1-5; D is ambiguous. Material for sequencing was PBMCs. This sequence originates from a woman aged 40 to 50 in good health. Some clones in this sample may be carry-over from other donors' samples. The CDR3 here is CASSLHFPQHF. In nucleotides, the CDR3 is TGTGCCAGCAGTTTACACTTCCCCCAGCATTTT.